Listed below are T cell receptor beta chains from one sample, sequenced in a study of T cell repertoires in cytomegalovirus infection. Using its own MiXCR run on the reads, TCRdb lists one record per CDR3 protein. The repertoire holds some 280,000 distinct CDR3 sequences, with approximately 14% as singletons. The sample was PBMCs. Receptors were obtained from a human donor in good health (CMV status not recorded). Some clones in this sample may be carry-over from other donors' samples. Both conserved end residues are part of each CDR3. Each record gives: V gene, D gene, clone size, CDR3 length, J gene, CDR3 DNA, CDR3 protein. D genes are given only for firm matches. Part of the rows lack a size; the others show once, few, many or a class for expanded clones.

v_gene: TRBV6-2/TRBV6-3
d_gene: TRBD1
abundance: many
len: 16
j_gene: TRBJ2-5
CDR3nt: TGTGCCAGCAGTCCAACGCAGGACAGGGGAGGAGAGACCCAGTACTTC
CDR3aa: CASSPTQDRGGETQYF

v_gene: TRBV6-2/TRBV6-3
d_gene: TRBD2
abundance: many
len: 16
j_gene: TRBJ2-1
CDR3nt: TGTGCCAGCAGTTACGGTCGGGGGGGCCGCTACAATGAGCAGTTCTTC
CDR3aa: CASSYGRGGRYNEQFF

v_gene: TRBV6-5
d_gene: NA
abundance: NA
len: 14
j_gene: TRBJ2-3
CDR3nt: TGTGCCAGCAGTTACGTTCTAAAGGCAGATACGCAGTATTTT
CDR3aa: CASSYVLKADTQYF

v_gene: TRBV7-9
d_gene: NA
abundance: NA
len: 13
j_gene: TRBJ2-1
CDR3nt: TGTGCCAGCAGCTGGGGACGGAACAATGAGCAGTTCTTC
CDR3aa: CASSWGRNNEQFF

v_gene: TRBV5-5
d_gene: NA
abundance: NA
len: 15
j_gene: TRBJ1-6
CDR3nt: TGTGCCAGCAGCTTGGTGGGGGGGCAGAATTCACCCCTCCACTTT
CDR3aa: CASSLVGGQNSPLHF

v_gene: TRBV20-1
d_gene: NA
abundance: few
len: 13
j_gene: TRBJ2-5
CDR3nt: TGCAGTGTGGTAAAGGGAGGTAGAGAGACCCAGTACTTC
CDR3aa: CSVVKGGRETQYF

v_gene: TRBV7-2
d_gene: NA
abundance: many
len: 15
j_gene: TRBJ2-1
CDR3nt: TGTGCCAGCAGCGGTCGACAGGACCGTCGAGATGAGCAGTTCTTC
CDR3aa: CASSGRQDRRDEQFF

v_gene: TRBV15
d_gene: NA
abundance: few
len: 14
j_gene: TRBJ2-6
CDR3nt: TGTGCCACCAGCAGTACTTCTGGGGCCAACGTCCTGACTTTC
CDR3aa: CATSSTSGANVLTF

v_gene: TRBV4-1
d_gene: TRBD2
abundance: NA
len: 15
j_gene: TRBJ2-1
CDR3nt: TGCGCCAGCAGCCAGGGGACTAGCGGGAGCGATGAGCAGTTCTTC
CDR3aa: CASSQGTSGSDEQFF

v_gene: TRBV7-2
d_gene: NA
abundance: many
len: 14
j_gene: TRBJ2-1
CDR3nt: TGTGCCAGCAGCTTAGTCCCGGGAGTGACTGAGCAGTTCTTC
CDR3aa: CASSLVPGVTEQFF

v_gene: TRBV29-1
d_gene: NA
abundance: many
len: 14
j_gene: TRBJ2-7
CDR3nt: TGCAGCGTTGAGGTCCGGGGGAGCTCCTACGAGCAGTACTTC
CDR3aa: CSVEVRGSSYEQYF

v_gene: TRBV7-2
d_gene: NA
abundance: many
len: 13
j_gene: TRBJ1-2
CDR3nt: TGTGCCAGCAGCTTACCAGGGGCCTATGGCTACACCTTC
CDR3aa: CASSLPGAYGYTF

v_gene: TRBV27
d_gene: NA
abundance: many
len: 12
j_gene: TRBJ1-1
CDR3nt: TGTGCCAGCAGGGGCCGAAACACTGAAGCTTTCTTT
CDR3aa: CASRGRNTEAFF

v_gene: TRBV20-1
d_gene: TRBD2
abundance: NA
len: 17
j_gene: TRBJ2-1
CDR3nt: TGCAGTGCTCCGACAGGGGAACTAGCGGGGATCTACAATGAGCAGTTCTTC
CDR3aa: CSAPTGELAGIYNEQFF

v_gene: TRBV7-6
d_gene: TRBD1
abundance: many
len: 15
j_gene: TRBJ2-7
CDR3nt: TGTGCCAGCAGCTTAGTCCGGGACAGGGCCCACGAGCAGTACTTC
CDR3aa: CASSLVRDRAHEQYF

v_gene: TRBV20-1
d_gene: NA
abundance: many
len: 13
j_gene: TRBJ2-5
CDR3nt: TGCAGTGCTAGAGGGGGCTGGCAGGAGACCCAGTACTTC
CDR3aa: CSARGGWQETQYF

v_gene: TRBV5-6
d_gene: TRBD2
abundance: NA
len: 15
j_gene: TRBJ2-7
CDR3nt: TGTGCCAGCAGCTTGCAGGGACTAAATTACTACGAGCAGTACTTC
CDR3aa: CASSLQGLNYYEQYF

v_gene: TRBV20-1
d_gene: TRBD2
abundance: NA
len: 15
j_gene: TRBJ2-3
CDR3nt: TGCAGAGCTAGCTTGTTAGCGGGAGATTCGGATACGCAGTATTTT
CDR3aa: CRASLLAGDSDTQYF

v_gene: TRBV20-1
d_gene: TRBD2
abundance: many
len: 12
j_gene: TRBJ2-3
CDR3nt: TGCAGTGCTTCGGGAGGAGCTGATACGCAGTATTTT
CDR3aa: CSASGGADTQYF

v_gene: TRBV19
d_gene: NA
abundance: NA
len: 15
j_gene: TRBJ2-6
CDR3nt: TGTGCCAGCAGGCCAGATGAGGCTGGGGCCAACGTCCTGACTTTC
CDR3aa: CASRPDEAGANVLTF

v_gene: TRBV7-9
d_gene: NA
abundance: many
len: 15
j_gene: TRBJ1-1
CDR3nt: TGTGCCAGCAGGAAACCGGGACGGGTGAACACTGAAGCTTTCTTT
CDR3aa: CASRKPGRVNTEAFF

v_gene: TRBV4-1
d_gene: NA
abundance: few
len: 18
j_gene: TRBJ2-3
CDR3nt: TGCGCCAGCAGCCAAGATCGTAGTCTGAGCACACACACAGATACGCAGTATTTT
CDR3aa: CASSQDRSLSTHTDTQYF

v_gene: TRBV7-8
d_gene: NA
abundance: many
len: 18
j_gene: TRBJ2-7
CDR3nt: TGTGCCAGCAGCCCCGCCCCTGGAACAGCGCATCCCTCCTACCAGCAGTACTTC
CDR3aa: CASSPAPGTAHPSYQQYF

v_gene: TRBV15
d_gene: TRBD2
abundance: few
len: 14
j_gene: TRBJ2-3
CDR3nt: TGTGCCACCGGATTAGCGGGGGCCACAGATACGCAGTATTTT
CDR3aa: CATGLAGATDTQYF

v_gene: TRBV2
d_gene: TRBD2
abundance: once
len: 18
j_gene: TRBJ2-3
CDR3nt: TGTGCCAGCAGTGAGTCGTCTAGCGGAGGGGTTAGCACAGATACGCAGTATTTT
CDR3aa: CASSESSSGGVSTDTQYF

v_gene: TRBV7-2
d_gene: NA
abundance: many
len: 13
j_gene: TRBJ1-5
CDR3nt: TGTGCCAGCAGCTCACGCAGGGGTCAGCCCCAGCATTTT
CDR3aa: CASSSRRGQPQHF

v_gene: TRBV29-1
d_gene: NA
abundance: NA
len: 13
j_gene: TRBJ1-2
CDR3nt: TGCAGCGTTGAGCGGCAGGGTATAGGGGGCTACACCTTC
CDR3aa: CSVERQGIGGYTF

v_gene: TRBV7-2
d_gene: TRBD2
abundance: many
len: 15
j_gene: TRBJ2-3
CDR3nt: TGTGCCAGCAGCTCCTTCCGGGGGGGACCAGATACGCAGTATTTT
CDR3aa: CASSSFRGGPDTQYF

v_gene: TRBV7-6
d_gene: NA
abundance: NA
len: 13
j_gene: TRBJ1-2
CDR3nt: TGTGCCAGCAGCCGACCGGACGGCGCCGGCTACACCTTC
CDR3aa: CASSRPDGAGYTF

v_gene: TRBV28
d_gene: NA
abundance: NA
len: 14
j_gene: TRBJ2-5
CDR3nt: TGTGCCAGCGGATTACAGGGTCGCGGGGAGACCCAGTACTTC
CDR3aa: CASGLQGRGETQYF

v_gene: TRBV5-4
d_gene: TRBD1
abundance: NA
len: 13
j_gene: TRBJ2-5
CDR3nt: TGTGCCAGCAGGGACAGGGGCGGCGAGACCCAGTACTTC
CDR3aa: CASRDRGGETQYF

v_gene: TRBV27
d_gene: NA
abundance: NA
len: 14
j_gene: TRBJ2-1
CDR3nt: TGTGCCAGCAACCGGGACAACCTCTACAATGAGCAGTTCTTC
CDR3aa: CASNRDNLYNEQFF

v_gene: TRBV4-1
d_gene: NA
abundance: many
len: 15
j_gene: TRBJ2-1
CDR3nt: TGCGCCAGCAGCCATGATCTGAGGGCAGCGAATGAGCAGTTCTTC
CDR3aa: CASSHDLRAANEQFF

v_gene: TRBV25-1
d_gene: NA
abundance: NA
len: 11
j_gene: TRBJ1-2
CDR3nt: TGTGCCAGCAGTGAATATGGTGGCTACACCTTC
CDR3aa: CASSEYGGYTF

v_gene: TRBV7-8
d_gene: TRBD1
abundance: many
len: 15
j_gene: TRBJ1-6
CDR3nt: TGTGCCAGCAGCTTTGACAGGGCCAATTTTTCACCCCTCCACTTT
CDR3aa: CASSFDRANFSPLHF

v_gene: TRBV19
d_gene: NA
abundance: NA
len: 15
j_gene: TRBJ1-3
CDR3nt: TGTGCCAGTAGTTCACAGGGTGCGGACGGAAACACCATATATTTT
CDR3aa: CASSSQGADGNTIYF

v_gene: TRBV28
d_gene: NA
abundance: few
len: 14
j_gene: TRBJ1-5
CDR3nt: TGTGCCCACAGCGTCGGGTCGGGCAATCAGCCCCAGCATTTT
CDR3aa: CAHSVGSGNQPQHF

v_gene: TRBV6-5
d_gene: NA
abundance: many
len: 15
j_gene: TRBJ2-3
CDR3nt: TGTGCCAGCCCACGGATACAGGGACGTCGAGATACGCAGTATTTT
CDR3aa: CASPRIQGRRDTQYF

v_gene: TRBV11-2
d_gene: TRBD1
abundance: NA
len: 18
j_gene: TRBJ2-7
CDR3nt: TGTGCCAGCAGCTTAGGTGTGTTGTTGGGACAGGGGTCCTACGAGCAGTACTTC
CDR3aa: CASSLGVLLGQGSYEQYF

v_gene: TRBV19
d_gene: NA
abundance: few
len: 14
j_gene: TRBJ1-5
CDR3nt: TGTGCCAGTAGTCAAAGGCCTAGCAATCAGCCCCAGCATTTT
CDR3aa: CASSQRPSNQPQHF

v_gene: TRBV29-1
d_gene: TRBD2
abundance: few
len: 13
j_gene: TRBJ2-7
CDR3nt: TGCAGCGGCAGGACTAGCGGGAGTGGTGAGCAGTACTTC
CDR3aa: CSGRTSGSGEQYF

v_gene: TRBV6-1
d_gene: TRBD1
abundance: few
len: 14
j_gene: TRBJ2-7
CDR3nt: TGTGCCAGCAAGTACGGGACAGGGCTCGACGAGCAGTACTTC
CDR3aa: CASKYGTGLDEQYF

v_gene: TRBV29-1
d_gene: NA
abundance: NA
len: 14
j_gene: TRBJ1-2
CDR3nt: TGCAGCGTTGCGCCTGTTGGCAGGGCCTATGGCTACACCTTC
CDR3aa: CSVAPVGRAYGYTF

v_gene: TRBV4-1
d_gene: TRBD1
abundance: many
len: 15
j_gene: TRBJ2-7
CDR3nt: TGCGCCAGCAGCCTGGGACAGGGGACCTCCTACGAGCAGTACTTC
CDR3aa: CASSLGQGTSYEQYF

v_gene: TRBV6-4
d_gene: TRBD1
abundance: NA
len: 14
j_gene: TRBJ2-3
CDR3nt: TGTGCCAGCAGTGACTCGACAGGGACAGATACGCAGTATTTT
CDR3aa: CASSDSTGTDTQYF

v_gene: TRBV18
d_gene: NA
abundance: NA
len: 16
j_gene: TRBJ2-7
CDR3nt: TGTGCCAGCTCACCCCACGGGTCAGGGCTACCCTACGAGCAGTACTTC
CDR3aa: CASSPHGSGLPYEQYF

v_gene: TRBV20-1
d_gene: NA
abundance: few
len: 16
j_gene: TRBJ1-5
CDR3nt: TGCAGTGCTAGAGATCTCGCGGACAGTCCCAATCAGCCCCAGCATTTT
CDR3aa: CSARDLADSPNQPQHF

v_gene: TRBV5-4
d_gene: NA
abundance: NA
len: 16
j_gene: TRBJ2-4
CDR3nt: TGTGCCAGCAGCTTGACGGGCCCTATAGCCAAAAACATTCAGTACTTC
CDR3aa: CASSLTGPIAKNIQYF

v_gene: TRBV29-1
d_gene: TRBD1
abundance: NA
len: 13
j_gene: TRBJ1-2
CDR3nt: TGCAGCGGTACGGGACAGGGGGCGTGGGGCTACACCTTC
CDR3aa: CSGTGQGAWGYTF

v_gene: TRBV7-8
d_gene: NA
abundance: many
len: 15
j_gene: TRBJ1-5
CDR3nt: TGTGCCAGCAGCCCCGGGGCTGGGTTCAATCAGCCCCAGCATTTT
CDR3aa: CASSPGAGFNQPQHF

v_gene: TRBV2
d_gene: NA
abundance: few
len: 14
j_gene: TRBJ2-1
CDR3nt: TGTGCCAGCAGTGAATCAACTTGGCTGGGTGAGCAGTTCTTC
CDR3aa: CASSESTWLGEQFF

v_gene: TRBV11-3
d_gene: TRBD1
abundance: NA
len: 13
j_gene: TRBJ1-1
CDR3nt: TGTGCCAGCAGCACCCTGACAGGGACTGAAGCTTTCTTT
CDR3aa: CASSTLTGTEAFF

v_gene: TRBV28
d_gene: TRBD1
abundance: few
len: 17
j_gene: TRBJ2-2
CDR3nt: TGTGCCAGCAGCGGCCCCGGGACAGGGACGAACACCGGGGAGCTGTTTTTT
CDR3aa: CASSGPGTGTNTGELFF